Following are 10 T cell receptor beta chains from one sample sequenced in a study of radiotherapy plus CTLA-4 blockade in lung cancer. Clones were sequenced by immunoSEQ multiplex PCR, and TCRdb holds only the in-frame ones, with some missing. This table has about 45,000 clones, roughly 67% appearing once. The sequences come from peripheral blood, collected from a patient treated with radiotherapy plus ipilimumab. These receptors were collected from a human donor with non-small cell lung cancer who had a partial response to radiotherapy plus ipilimumab.

The V call is TRBV5-1, the J call TRBJ2-5; a weak D match, TRBD2 (6 bases). Germline loops: CDR1 SGHRS, CDR2 YFSETQ. The CDR3 covers 16 residues. V was clipped by 4 bases and J by 0 bases, with 16 bases between them. The CDR3 DNA is TGCGCCAGCAGCCCGGGTAGCGGTTCGTACCAAGAGACCCAGTACTTC. As protein: CASSPGSGSYQETQYF.

This chain's CDR3 is CASSFLGAGTGGLSPLHF. CDR3 DNA: TGTGCCAGCAGTTTTCTAGGAGCGGGGACAGGGGGCCTTTCACCCCTCCACTTT. The rearrangement links TRBV27 to TRBJ1-6, with 12 bases that match TRBD1. With V trimmed by 3 bases and J by 9 bases, 12 bases remained unmatched. The germline gives CDR1 MNHEY, CDR2 SMNVEV (reference sequence). The CDR3 is 18 residues long.

The chain recombines TRBV6-5 with TRBJ2-1, with D possibly being TRBD2 (5 bases). The CDR3 runs 15 residues. Trimming took off 0 bases at V and 3 bases at J, with 9 bases between the two ends. The germline V gene has CDR1 MNHEY and CDR2 SVGAGI. This chain's CDR3 is CASSYSGLFYNEQFF. Written as DNA, the CDR3 is TGTGCCAGCAGTTACTCTGGACTTTTCTACAATGAGCAGTTCTTC.

This clone was seen a few times. This sequence joins TRBV7-2 and TRBJ1-2; tentative D call: TRBD1 (6 bases). Germline V gene sequence: CDR1 SGHTA, CDR2 FQGNSA. Trimming stripped 0 bases from V and 6 bases from J, with 14 bases between. The CDR3 extends over 15 amino acids. The CDR3 is CASSLALSGEHGYTF. CDR3 nucleotides: TGTGCCAGCAGCTTAGCGCTATCAGGGGAACATGGCTACACCTTC.

The rearrangement joins TRBV29-1 to TRBJ1-2; 7 bases align to TRBD1. The CDR3 consists of 12 residues. V trimming: 7 bases; J trimming: 4 bases; junction bases outside the gene matches: 6. Germline V CDR1 and CDR2: SQVTM, ANQGSEA. CDR3 protein: CSAGTDIYGYTF. The CDR3 DNA reads TGCAGCGCTGGGACAGACATCTATGGCTACACCTTC.

The chain has TRBV7-9 and TRBJ2-1; D perhaps matches TRBD2 (6 bases). The CDR3 covers 14 residues. Germline V CDR1 and CDR2: SEHNR, FQNEAQ (reference sequence). The V and J ends lost 2 bases and 5 bases respectively, with 10 bases between them. CDR3 loop: CASSLTGLHNEQFF. The CDR3 DNA sequence: TGTGCCAGCAGCTTAACGGGACTCCACAATGAGCAGTTCTTC.

This chain uses TRBV2 with TRBJ2-3; 11 nucleotides line up with TRBD2. Trimming removed 5 bases from V and 2 bases from J; junction bases left unmatched: 3. The CDR3 has 15 amino acids. From germline, CDR1 is SNHLY and CDR2 FYNNEI. This chain's CDR3 is CASSSSGGFTDTQYF. In DNA, the CDR3 is TGTGCCAGCAGTTCTAGCGGGGGGTTCACAGATACGCAGTATTTT.

This clone was seen only a few times. The chain combines TRBV19 with TRBJ2-7; the match to TRBD1 covers 8 bases. The CDR3 spans 14 residues. Germline trimming cut 5 bases from V and 0 bases from J; bases unmatched to any gene: 3. The germline CDR1 and CDR2 sequences are LNHDA and SQIVND (reference sequence). The CDR3 sequence: CASSRDRSSYEQYF. CDR3 nucleotide sequence: TGTGCCAGTAGTCGGGACAGGAGCTCCTACGAGCAGTACTTC.

This chain links TRBV15 with TRBJ2-7, with 8 positions matching TRBD2. This CDR3 is 17 amino acids long. CDR1 and CDR2 (germline): LNHNV, YYDKDF (reference sequence). With V trimmed by 0 bases and J by 6 bases, 13 bases remained unmatched. DNA of the CDR3: TGTGCCACCAGCAGAGATACCCTAGCGGGCCGCCCCCGCGAGCAGTACTTC. Its translation is CATSRDTLAGRPREQYF.

The rearrangement uses TRBV6-1 and TRBJ2-7; D is uncertain. V was trimmed by 6 bases and J by 5 bases, leaving 14 bases between them. Germline V gene data show CDR1 as MNHNS and CDR2 as SASEGT. This CDR3 has 13 amino acids. CDR3 residues: CASRLGARHEQYF. The DNA for the CDR3 is TGTGCCAGCAGGCTAGGTGCTCGTCACGAGCAGTACTTC.